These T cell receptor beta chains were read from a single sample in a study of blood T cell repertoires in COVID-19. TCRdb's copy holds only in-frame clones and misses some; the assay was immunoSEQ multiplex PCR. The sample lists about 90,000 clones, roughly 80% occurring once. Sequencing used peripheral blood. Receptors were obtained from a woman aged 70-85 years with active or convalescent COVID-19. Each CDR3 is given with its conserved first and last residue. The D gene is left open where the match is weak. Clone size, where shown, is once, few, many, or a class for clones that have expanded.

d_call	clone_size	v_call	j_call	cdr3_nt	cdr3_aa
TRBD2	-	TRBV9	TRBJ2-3	TGTGCCAGCAGCTTGAGCGGGGGTAGCACAGATACGCAGTATTTT	CASSLSGGSTDTQYF
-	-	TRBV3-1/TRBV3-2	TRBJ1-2	TGTGCCAGCAGCCCCCCCGGGGGGAGTAGCTATGGCTACACCTTC	CASSPPGGSSYGYTF
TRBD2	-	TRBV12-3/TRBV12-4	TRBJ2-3	TGTGCCAGCAGTCGGGACTACACAGATACGCAGTATTTT	CASSRDYTDTQYF
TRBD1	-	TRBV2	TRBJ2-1	TGTGCCAGCAGCCCCGGGACAGGGGATTACAATGAGCAGTTCTTC	CASSPGTGDYNEQFF
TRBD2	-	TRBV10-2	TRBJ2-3	TGCGCCAGCAGTGATTCCGGGGGGGCTCGGGAAGATACGCAGTATTTT	CASSDSGGAREDTQYF
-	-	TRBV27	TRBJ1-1	TGTGCCAGCAGTTTGACAGCCACAACGAACACTGAAGCTTTCTTT	CASSLTATTNTEAFF
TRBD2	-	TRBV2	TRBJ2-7	TGTGCCAGCAGTGAAGCGTTGGGACTAGCGGGGGGTTACGAGCAGTACTTC	CASSEALGLAGGYEQYF
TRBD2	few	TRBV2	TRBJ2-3	TGTGCCAGCAGTTCGCTAGCGGGGGGGCCTGGGAATACGCAGTATTTT	CASSSLAGGPGNTQYF
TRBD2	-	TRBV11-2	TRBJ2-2	TGTGCCAGCAGCTTCGGGGGGAAAGGGGAGCTGTTTTTT	CASSFGGKGELFF
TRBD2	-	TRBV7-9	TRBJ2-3	TGTGCCAGCAGCCTTCTAGCGGGGCTCACAGATACGCAGTATTTT	CASSLLAGLTDTQYF
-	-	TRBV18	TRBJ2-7	TGTGCCAGCTCACCGTCTTATGAGGAGCAGTACTTC	CASSPSYEEQYF
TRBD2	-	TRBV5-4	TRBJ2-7	TGTGCCAGCAGCTTGAAGGGAGGGGTGGTCTACGAGCAGTACTTC	CASSLKGGVVYEQYF
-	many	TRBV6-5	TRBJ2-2	TGTGCCAGTCGGCGGGACTCTTCCCCCGGGGAGCTGTTTTTT	CASRRDSSPGELFF
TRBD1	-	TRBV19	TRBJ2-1	TGTGCCAGTAGTATAAAGGACAGGGGGAATGAGCAGTTCTTC	CASSIKDRGNEQFF
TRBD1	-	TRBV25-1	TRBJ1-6	TGTGCCAGCAGTGCTTGGGACAGTTATAATTCACCCCTCCACTTT	CASSAWDSYNSPLHF
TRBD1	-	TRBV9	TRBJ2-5	TGTGCCAGCAGCGTAGCTACAGGGGCGGGTCAAGAGACCCAGTACTTC	CASSVATGAGQETQYF
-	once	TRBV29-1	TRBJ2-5	TGCAGCGTGAAACCCGGGACTGGAATCCAAGAGACCCAGTACTTC	CSVKPGTGIQETQYF
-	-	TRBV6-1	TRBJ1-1	TGTGCCAGCAGTGAACCCCCTTACACTGAAGCTTTCTTT	CASSEPPYTEAFF
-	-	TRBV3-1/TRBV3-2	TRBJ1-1	TGTGCCAGCAGCCAAGAGGGGGGGAACACTGAAGCTTTCTTT	CASSQEGGNTEAFF
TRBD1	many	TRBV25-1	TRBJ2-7	TGTGCCAGCAGTGGCTCCGGGACAGGAACCTACGAGCAGTACTTC	CASSGSGTGTYEQYF
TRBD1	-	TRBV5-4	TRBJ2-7	TGTGCCAGCAGCTCCCGGGACAGCACCTACGAGCAGTACTTC	CASSSRDSTYEQYF
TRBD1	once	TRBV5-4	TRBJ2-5	TGTGCCAGCAGCTCCCCGGGACAGGATCAAGAGACCCAGTACTTC	CASSSPGQDQETQYF
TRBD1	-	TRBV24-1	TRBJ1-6	TGTGCCACCAGTGCGGGACAGGGGAATTCACCCCTCCACTTT	CATSAGQGNSPLHF
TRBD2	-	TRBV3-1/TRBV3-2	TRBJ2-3	TGTGCCAGCAGCCCGACGGGGGGGGGAAGCACAGATACGCAGTATTTT	CASSPTGGGSTDTQYF
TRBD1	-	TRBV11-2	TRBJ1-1	TGTGCCAGCAGCTACCGACAGGGGGTGAACACTGAAGCTTTCTTT	CASSYRQGVNTEAFF
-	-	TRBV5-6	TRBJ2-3	TGTGCCAGCAGCACAGGCGGGGTGCCAGGGGATACGCAGTATTTT	CASSTGGVPGDTQYF
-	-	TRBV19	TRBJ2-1	TGTGCCAGTAGTCCGAACCGAGGGTCCCTACACAATGAGCAGTTCTTC	CASSPNRGSLHNEQFF
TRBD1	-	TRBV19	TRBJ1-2	TGTGCCAGTAGAAGACAGGGCCGTGGCTATGGCTACACCTTC	CASRRQGRGYGYTF
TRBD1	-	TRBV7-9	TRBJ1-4	TGTGCCAGCAGCGCGCAAAGGGGGCCGAATGAAAAACTGTTTTTT	CASSAQRGPNEKLFF
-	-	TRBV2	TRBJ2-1	TGTGCCAGCAGTGTAACAGGGATGGGTTACAATGAGCAGTTCTTC	CASSVTGMGYNEQFF
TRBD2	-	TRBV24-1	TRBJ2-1	TGTGCCACCAGTGACTCAGCGGGGGGCCTTTACAATGAGCAGTTCTTC	CATSDSAGGLYNEQFF
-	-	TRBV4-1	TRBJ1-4	TGCGCCAGCAGCCAAGAGGCAGGGTTCTCCATTCAAACTAATGAAAAACTGTTTTTT	CASSQEAGFSIQTNEKLFF
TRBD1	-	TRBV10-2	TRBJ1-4	TGCGCCAGCAAAATACAGGGGGCATCGACTAATGAAAAACTGTTTTTT	CASKIQGASTNEKLFF
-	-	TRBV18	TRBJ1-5	TGTGCCAGCTCACCTTTCGCGGACAGAGATCAGCCCCAGCATTTT	CASSPFADRDQPQHF
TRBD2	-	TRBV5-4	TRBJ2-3	TGTGCCAGCAGCCGGGGGGGCGAGAGCAGCACAGATACGCAGTATTTT	CASSRGGESSTDTQYF
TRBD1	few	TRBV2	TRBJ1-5	TGTGCCAGCAGCACAGGGGGAGATCTGGCCCAGCATTTT	CASSTGGDLAQHF
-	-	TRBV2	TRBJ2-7	TGTGCCAGCAGTACACAGGGTTTCAAGCAGTACTTC	CASSTQGFKQYF
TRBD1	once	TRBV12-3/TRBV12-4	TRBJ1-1	TGTGCCAGCAGTTCTTCCGGGACAGGGAAAGCTTTCTTT	CASSSSGTGKAFF
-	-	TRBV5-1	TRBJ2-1	TGCGCCAGCAGTTACGACAGTTTCGATGAGCAGTTCTTC	CASSYDSFDEQFF
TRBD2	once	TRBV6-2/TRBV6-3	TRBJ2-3	TGTGCCAGCAGTTGGATGCGGGGGGGAGCAGATACGCAGTATTTT	CASSWMRGGADTQYF
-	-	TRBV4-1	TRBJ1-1	TGCGCCAGCAGCCAAGTTGGGTTGCCAGGGCCTACGACTTTCTTT	CASSQVGLPGPTTFF
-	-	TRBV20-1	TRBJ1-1	TGCAGTGCAAGGTCAGGGACTGAAGCTTTCTTT	CSARSGTEAFF
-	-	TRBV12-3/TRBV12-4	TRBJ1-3	TGTGCCAGCAGTTTTAGCTCTGGAAACACCATATATTTT	CASSFSSGNTIYF
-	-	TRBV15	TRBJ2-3	TGTGCCACCAGCAGCGGAAATACCAGGCCCGCAGATACGCAGTATTTT	CATSSGNTRPADTQYF
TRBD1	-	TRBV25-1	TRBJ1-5	TGTGCCAGCAGTGGACAGGGGGAAAATCAGCCCCAGCATTTT	CASSGQGENQPQHF
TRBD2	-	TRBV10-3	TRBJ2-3	TGTGCCACGCGGGGGGCCGGTACAGATACGCAGTATTTT	CATRGAGTDTQYF
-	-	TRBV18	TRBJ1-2	TGTGCCAGCTCACCCTTGACGGAGAACTATGGCTACACCTTC	CASSPLTENYGYTF